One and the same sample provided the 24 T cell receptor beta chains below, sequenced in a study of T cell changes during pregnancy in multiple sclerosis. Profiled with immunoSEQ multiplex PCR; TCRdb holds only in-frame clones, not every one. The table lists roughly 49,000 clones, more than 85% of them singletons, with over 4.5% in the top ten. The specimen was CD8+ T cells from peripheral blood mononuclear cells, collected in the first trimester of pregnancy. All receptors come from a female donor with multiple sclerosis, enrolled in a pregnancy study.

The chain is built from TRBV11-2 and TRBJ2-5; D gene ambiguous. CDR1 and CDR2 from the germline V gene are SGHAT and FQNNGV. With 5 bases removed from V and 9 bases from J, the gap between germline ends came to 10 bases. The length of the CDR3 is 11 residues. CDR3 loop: CASSQGEAQYF. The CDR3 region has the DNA TGTGCCAGCAGCCAAGGTGAGGCCCAGTACTTC.

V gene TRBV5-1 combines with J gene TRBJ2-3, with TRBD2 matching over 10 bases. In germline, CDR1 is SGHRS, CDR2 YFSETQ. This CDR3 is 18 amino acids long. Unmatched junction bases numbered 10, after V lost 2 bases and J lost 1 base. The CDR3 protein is CASSFPYSGTSGTDTQYF. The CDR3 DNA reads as TGCGCCAGCAGCTTTCCCTATTCCGGGACTAGCGGCACAGATACGCAGTATTTT.

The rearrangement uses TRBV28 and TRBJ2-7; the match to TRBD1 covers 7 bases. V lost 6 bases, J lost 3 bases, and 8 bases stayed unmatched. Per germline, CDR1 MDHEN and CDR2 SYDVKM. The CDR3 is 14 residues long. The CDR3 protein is CASSDRVELYEQYF. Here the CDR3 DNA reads TGTGCCAGCAGCGACAGGGTCGAGCTCTACGAGCAGTACTTC.

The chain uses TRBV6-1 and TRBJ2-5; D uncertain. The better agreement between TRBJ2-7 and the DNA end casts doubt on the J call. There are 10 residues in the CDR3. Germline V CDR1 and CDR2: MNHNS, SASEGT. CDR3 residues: CATSRPEQYF. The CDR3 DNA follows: TGTGCCACCTCCCGCCCCGAGCAGTACTTC.

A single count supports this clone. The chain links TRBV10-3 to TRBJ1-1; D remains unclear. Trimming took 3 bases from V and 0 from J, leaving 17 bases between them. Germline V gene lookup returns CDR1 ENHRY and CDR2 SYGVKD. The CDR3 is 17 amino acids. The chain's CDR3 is CAISDSHPGILNTEAFF. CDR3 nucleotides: TGTGCCATCAGTGACTCCCATCCCGGGATACTGAACACTGAAGCTTTCTTT.

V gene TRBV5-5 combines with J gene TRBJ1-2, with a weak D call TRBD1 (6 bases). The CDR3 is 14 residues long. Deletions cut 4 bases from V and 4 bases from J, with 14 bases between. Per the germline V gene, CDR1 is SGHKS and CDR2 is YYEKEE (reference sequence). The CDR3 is CASSPGPGAYGYTF. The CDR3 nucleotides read TGTGCCAGCAGCCCCGGACCAGGGGCCTATGGCTACACCTTC.

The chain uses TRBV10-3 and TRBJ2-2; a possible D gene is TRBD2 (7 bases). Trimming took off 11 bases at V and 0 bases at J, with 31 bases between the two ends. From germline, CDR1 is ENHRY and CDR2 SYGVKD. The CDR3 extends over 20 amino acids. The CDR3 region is CAVKLSGGLAPYSNTGELFF. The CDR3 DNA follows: TGTGCCGTCAAATTATCCGGGGGGCTGGCCCCATATTCGAACACCGGGGAGCTGTTTTTT.

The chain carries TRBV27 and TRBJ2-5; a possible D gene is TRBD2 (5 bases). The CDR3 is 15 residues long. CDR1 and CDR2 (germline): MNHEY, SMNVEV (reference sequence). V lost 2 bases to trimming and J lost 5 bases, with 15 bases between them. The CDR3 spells CASSLKRVSGETQYF. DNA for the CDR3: TGTGCCAGCAGTTTAAAGAGGGTTTCGGGCGAGACCCAGTACTTC.

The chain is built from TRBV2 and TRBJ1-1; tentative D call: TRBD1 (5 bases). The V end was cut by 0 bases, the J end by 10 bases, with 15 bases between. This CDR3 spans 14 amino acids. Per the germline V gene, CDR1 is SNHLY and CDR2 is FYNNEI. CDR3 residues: CASSEASLNGGAFF. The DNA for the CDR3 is TGTGCCAGCAGTGAAGCGTCACTGAACGGGGGAGCTTTCTTT.

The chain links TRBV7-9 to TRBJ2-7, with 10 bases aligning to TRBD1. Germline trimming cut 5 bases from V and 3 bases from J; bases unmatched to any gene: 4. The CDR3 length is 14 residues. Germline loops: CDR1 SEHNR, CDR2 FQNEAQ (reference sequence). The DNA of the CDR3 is TGTGCCAGCAGCCCAAGGGACAGGGGCTACGAGCAGTACTTC. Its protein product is CASSPRDRGYEQYF.

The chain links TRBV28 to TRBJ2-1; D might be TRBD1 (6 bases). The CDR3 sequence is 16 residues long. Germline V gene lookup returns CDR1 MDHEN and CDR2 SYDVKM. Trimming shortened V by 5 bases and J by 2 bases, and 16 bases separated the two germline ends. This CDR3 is CASSPSGGRAYNEQFF. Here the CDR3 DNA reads TGTGCCAGCAGTCCCTCTGGGGGCCGTGCCTACAATGAGCAGTTCTTC. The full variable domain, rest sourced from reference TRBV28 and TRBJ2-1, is DVKVTQSSRYLVKRTGEKVFLECVQDMDHENMFWYRQDPGLGLRLIYFSYDVKMKEKGDIPEGYSVSREKKERFSLILESASTNQTSMYLCASSPSGGRAYNEQFFGPGTRLTVL.

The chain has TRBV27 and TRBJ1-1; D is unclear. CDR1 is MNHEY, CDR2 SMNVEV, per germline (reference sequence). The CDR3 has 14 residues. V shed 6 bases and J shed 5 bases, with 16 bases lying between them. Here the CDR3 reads CASSPLTRWTEAFF. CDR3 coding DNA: TGTGCCAGCAGCCCACTAACACGATGGACTGAAGCTTTCTTT.

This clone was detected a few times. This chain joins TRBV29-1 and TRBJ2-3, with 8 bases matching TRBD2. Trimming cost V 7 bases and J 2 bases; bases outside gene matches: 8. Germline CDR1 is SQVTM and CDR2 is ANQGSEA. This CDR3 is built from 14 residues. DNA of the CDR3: TGCAGCGCCGGGCCTAGCGGGTTCACAGATACGCAGTATTTT. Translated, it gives CSAGPSGFTDTQYF.

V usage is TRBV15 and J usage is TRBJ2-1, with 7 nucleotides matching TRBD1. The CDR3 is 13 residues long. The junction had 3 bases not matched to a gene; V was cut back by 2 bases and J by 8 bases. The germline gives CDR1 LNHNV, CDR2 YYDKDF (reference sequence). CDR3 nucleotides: TGTGCCACCAGCAGACCGACAGGGCATGAGCAGTTCTTC. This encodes CATSRPTGHEQFF.

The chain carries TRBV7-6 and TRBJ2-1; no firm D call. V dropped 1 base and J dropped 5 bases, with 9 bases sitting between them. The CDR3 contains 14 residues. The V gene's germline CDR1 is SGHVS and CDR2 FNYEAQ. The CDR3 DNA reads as TGTGCCAGCAGCTTAGTGCTAGGAAACAATGAGCAGTTCTTC. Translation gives CASSLVLGNNEQFF.

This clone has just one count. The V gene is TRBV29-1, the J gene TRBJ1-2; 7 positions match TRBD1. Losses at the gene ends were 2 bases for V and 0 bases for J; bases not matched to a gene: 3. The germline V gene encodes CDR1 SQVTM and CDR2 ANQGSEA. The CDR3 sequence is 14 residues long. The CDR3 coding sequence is TGCAGCGTTGAATTAACAGGGGCTAACTATGGCTACACCTTC. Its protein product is CSVELTGANYGYTF. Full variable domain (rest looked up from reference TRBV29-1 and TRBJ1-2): SAVISQKPSRDICQRGTSLTIQCQVDSQVTMMFWYRQQPGQSLTLIATANQGSEATYESGFVIDKFPISRPNLTFSTLTVSNMSPEDSSIYLCSVELTGANYGYTFGSGTRLTVV.

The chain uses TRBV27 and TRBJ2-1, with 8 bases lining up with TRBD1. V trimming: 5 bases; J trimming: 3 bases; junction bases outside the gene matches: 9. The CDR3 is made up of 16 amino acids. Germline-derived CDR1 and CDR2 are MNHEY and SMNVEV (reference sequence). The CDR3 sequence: CASSTLTGGDYNEQFF. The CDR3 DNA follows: TGTGCCAGCAGTACCCTAACAGGGGGTGACTACAATGAGCAGTTCTTC.

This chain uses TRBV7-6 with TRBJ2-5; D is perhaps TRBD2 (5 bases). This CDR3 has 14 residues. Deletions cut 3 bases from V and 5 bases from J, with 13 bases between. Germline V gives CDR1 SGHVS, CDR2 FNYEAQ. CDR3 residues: CASSFQAVPETQYF. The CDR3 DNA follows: TGTGCCAGCAGCTTCCAAGCGGTCCCGGAGACCCAGTACTTC. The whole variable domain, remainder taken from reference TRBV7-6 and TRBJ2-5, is GAGVSQSPRYKVTKRGQDVALRCDPISGHVSLYWYRQALGQGPEFLTYFNYEAQQDKSGLPNDRFSAERPEGSISTLTIQRTEQRDSAMYRCASSFQAVPETQYFGPGTRLLVL.

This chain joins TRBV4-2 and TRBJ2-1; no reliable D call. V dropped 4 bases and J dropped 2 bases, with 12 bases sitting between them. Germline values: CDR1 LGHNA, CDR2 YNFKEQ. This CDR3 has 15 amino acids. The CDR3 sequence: CASSRLRFTYNEQFF. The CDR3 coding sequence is TGTGCCAGCAGCCGGCTCAGGTTTACCTACAATGAGCAGTTCTTC.

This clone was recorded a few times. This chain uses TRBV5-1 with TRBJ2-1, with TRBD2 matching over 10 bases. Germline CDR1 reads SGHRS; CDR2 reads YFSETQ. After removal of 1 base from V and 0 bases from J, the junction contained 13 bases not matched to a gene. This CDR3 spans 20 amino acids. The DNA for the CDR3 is TGCGCCAGCAGCTTGCCCCTCCAGACTAGCGGGTACCTCTCCTACAATGAGCAGTTCTTC. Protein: CASSLPLQTSGYLSYNEQFF.

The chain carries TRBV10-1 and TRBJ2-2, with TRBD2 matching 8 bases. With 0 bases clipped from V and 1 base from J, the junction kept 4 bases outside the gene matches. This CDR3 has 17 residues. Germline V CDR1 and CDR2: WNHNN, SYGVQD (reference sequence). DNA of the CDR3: TGCGCCAGCAGTGAGTCGGGGCTAGCGGGGAACACCGGGGAGCTGTTTTTT. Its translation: CASSESGLAGNTGELFF.

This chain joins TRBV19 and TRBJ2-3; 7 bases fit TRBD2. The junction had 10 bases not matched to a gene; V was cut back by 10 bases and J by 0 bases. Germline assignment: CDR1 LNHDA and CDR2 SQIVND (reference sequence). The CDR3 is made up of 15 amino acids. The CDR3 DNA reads TGTGCCACCACAGATATTAGCGGGAGCACAGATACGCAGTATTTT. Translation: CATTDISGSTDTQYF.

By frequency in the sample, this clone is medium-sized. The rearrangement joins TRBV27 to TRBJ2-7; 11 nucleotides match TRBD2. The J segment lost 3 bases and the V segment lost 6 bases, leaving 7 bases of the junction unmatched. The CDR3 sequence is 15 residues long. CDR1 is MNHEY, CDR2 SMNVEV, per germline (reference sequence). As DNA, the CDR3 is TGTGCCAGCAGGGGAACTAGCGGGAGTGTCTACGAGCAGTACTTC. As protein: CASRGTSGSVYEQYF.

CDR3 sequence reads: CASSPMTGLRGGYTF. The CDR3 coding sequence is TGTGCCAGCAGTCCCATGACAGGGCTCCGGGGCGGCTACACCTTC. The rearrangement joins TRBV27 to TRBJ1-2; 7 positions match TRBD1. Trimming removed 5 bases from V and 8 bases from J; junction bases left unmatched: 14. This CDR3 has 15 residues. Germline CDR1 and CDR2: MNHEY and SMNVEV (reference sequence).